This passage covers 9 T cell receptor beta chains from one sample sequenced in a study of blood T cell repertoires in COVID-19 (dated by TCRdb to the early 2020s). Library method: the immunoSEQ multiplex PCR assay. In TCRdb, the immuneACCESS table is reduced to in-frame sequences with V and J assigned. These tables do not hold every clone; where another copy was compared, an unresolved V gene accounts for under half, and the others remain unexplained. This sample lists about 220,000 clones; approximately 78% were detected once. The top ten clonotypes cover 5.2% of the sample. The sequenced sample consisted of peripheral blood. The source of these receptors is an older woman with COVID-19, enrolled during active disease.

This clone has only a few counts. The rearrangement links TRBV7-8 to TRBJ1-1; D unclear. The CDR3 sequence is 13 residues long. Germline CDR1 SGHVS, CDR2 FQNEAQ. V shed 5 bases and J shed 0 bases, with 7 bases lying between them. The CDR3 spells CASSPRLNTEAFF. CDR3 DNA sequence: TGTGCCAGCAGCCCGCGGTTGAACACTGAAGCTTTCTTT.

The J gene is TRBJ2-1, the V gene TRBV9; perhaps TRBD1 as D (5 bases). V dropped 4 bases and J dropped 7 bases, with 18 bases sitting between them. CDR1 is SGDLS, CDR2 YYNGEE, per germline. This CDR3 comprises 15 residues. This chain's CDR3 is CASSTTLDSWNEQFF. For the CDR3, the DNA is TGTGCCAGCAGCACCACCCTCGACAGTTGGAATGAGCAGTTCTTC.

The chain couples TRBV20-1 to TRBJ1-1, with 7 bases that match TRBD1. Germline values: CDR1 DFQATT, CDR2 SNEGSKA (reference sequence). There are 11 residues in the CDR3. Trimming removed 4 bases from V and 7 bases from J; junction bases left unmatched: 3. The CDR3 is CSATWDSEAFF. CDR3 DNA: TGCAGTGCTACCTGGGACAGTGAAGCTTTCTTT.

The gene calls are TRBV5-1 and TRBJ1-2; D might be TRBD1 (6 bases). The germline V gene encodes CDR1 SGHRS and CDR2 YFSETQ. The CDR3 is 17 amino acids. Between the trimmed V and J ends, which lost 4 bases and 0 bases, there was a span of 19 bases. CDR3 DNA sequence: TGCGCCAGCAGCCCCCAGGGGACCGAAAAAGCTAACTATGGCTACACCTTC. Amino acids: CASSPQGTEKANYGYTF.

The chain links TRBV29-1 to TRBJ1-3; D possibly corresponds to TRBD1 (5 bases). CDR3 length: 12 amino acids. V was trimmed by 8 bases and J by 9 bases, leaving 17 bases between them. Germline V lookup: CDR1 SQVTM, CDR2 ANQGSEA. The CDR3 DNA follows: TGCAGCTCGGGGAGGAGGGGCGGCACCATATATTTT. As protein: CSSGRRGGTIYF.

V usage is TRBV3-1 (or the pseudogene TRBV3-2) and J usage is TRBJ2-5; D not certain. CDR3 length: 13 residues. V was cut by 6 bases and J by 2 bases, with 10 bases left in between. Germline loops: CDR1 LGHDT, CDR2 YNNKEL (reference sequence). The CDR3 spells CASRPDMQETQYF. The CDR3 DNA reads TGTGCCAGCAGGCCCGACATGCAAGAGACCCAGTACTTC.

V is TRBV7-6 and J is TRBJ2-3; D may be TRBD1 (6 bases). The CDR3 covers 14 residues. Trimming cost V 5 bases and J 1 base, with 10 bases left between them. Germline values: CDR1 SGHVS, CDR2 FNYEAQ. The CDR3 coding sequence is TGTGCCAGCAGCACAGCAGGGGGCACAGATACGCAGTATTTT. It is translated as CASSTAGGTDTQYF.

The genes are TRBV15 and TRBJ2-3; weak D call: TRBD1 (6 bases). Germline lookup yields CDR1 LNHNV and CDR2 YYDKDF (reference sequence). The length of the CDR3 is 15 residues. The ends were cut back, 3 bases at V and 7 bases at J, with 17 bases in the middle. CDR3 in DNA: TGTGCCACCAGCAGCCCAGATAGACAGGCAAATACGCAGTATTTT. Translating it yields CATSSPDRQANTQYF.

The chain carries TRBV28 and TRBJ1-4, with 7 bases identical to TRBD1. V trimming: 7 bases; J trimming: 3 bases; junction bases outside the gene matches: 14. CDR3 size: 17 residues. Germline V CDR1 and CDR2: MDHEN, SYDVKM. CDR3: CASTPGGRIESNEKLFF. The CDR3 nucleotides read TGTGCCAGCACCCCAGGGGGGAGGATAGAATCTAATGAAAAACTGTTTTTT.